This record covers a single T cell receptor beta chain. CDR3 size: 15 residues. In germline, CDR1 is LGHNA, CDR2 YNFKEQ. With V trimmed by 4 bases and J by 5 bases, 5 bases remained unmatched. The repertoire was sequenced with immunoSEQ multiplex PCR; TCRdb's copy has only in-frame clones and lacks some. In the table there are about 34,000 clones, roughly 80% of which are singletons. These data originate in a study of PD-1 blockade in mismatch repair-deficient tumors. The rearrangement uses TRBV4-2 and TRBJ1-4; 9 bases align to TRBD1. The TCR originated in an adult with mismatch repair-deficient cancer. This sample comprised PBMCs, obtained 6 weeks after starting pembrolizumab. The chain's CDR3 is CASSLTGTGNEKLFF. In DNA, the CDR3 is TGTGCCAGCAGCCTAACCGGGACAGGGAATGAAAAACTGTTTTTT.